This is a list of T cell receptor beta chains from one sample in a study of blood T cell repertoires in COVID-19. Only in-frame clones appear in the TCRdb table, and some are missing; sequencing was by immunoSEQ multiplex PCR. This sample has roughly 250,000 clones, with 65% to 90% found just once. Sequences were obtained from peripheral blood. These receptors were taken from a woman aged 55-69 years with active or convalescent COVID-19. Each CDR3 is given with its conserved first and last residue. Each record gives: D gene, clone size, V gene, J gene, CDR3 DNA, CDR3 protein. A D gene is named only where the DNA matches it firmly. Not every row has a clone size; where given, it reads once, few, many or a size class.

>TRBD2|-|TRBV2|TRBJ2-7
TGTGCCAGCAGTGAGGTTACGACTAGCGGGAGCTACGAGCAGTACTTC
CASSEVTTSGSYEQYF
>TRBD1|-|TRBV9|TRBJ1-6
TGTGCCAGCGGAGAACAGGGGGCGCTCGGGTCACCCCTCCACTTT
CASGEQGALGSPLHF
>-|-|TRBV19|TRBJ2-5
TGTGCCAGTAGTGTGGACATTCGAGAGACCCAGTACTTC
CASSVDIRETQYF
>TRBD1|-|TRBV19|TRBJ2-2
TGTGCCAGTAGTAACATCCCGGGACAGGCGGTCCCCGGGGAGCTGTTTTTT
CASSNIPGQAVPGELFF
>TRBD1|-|TRBV27|TRBJ1-1
TGTGCCAGCAGTTTCCTTACGACAGGGTTGGACACTGAAGCTTTCTTT
CASSFLTTGLDTEAFF
>TRBD1|-|TRBV11-3|TRBJ1-1
TGTGCCAGCAGCCTTGGACAGGGAACTGAAGCTTTCTTT
CASSLGQGTEAFF
>TRBD2|-|TRBV5-6|TRBJ2-5
TGTGCCAGCAGGGATAGCGGGAGCTACCAAGAGACCCAGTACTTC
CASRDSGSYQETQYF
>-|-|TRBV19|TRBJ1-6
TGTGCCAGTACCCCGGGCCATGGCGGGGGGCGATCGGATAATTCACCCCTCCACTTT
CASTPGHGGGRSDNSPLHF
>-|-|TRBV27|TRBJ1-4
TGTGCCAGCAGTTTGGGGCCGTACGAAAAACTGTTTTTT
CASSLGPYEKLFF
>-|-|TRBV15|TRBJ1-3
TGTGCCACCAGCGATACCCAGGCAGGCGGAAACACCATATATTTT
CATSDTQAGGNTIYF
>-|-|TRBV18|TRBJ1-1
TGTGCCAGCTCAACGGGGGGGCCTGGGGACACTGAAGCTTTCTTT
CASSTGGPGDTEAFF
>TRBD1|few|TRBV29-1|TRBJ1-2
TGCAGCGTTGAATTTGGGACAGGGCCTAGAGGCTACACCTTC
CSVEFGTGPRGYTF
>TRBD1|-|TRBV4-1|TRBJ1-4
TGCGCCAGCAGCCAAAGACCGGGACAGCCGAATGAAAAACTGTTTTTT
CASSQRPGQPNEKLFF
>TRBD2|-|TRBV5-4|TRBJ2-5
TGTGCCAGCAGCTGGAGACTAGCGGGGGGCCAAGAGACCCAGTACTTC
CASSWRLAGGQETQYF
>TRBD1|-|TRBV7-9|TRBJ1-1
TGTGCCAGCAGCCCCGGGACAGGGGGCACCATGAACACTGAAGCTTTCTTT
CASSPGTGGTMNTEAFF
>TRBD2|-|TRBV5-1|TRBJ2-1
TGCGCCAGCAGCTTGACGGGGGGGCCCGTAAATGAGCAGTTCTTC
CASSLTGGPVNEQFF
>-|-|TRBV7-9|TRBJ2-2
TGTGCCAGCAGCAAACCAGGCACCGGGAACACCGGGGAGCTGTTTTTT
CASSKPGTGNTGELFF
>-|-|TRBV4-1|TRBJ2-3
TGCGCCAGCAGCCAAGGGCTACAGTGGCGTAGCACAGATACGCAGTATTTT
CASSQGLQWRSTDTQYF
>TRBD2|-|TRBV7-2|TRBJ2-1
TGTGCCAGCAGCCTCGGACTAGCGGGGGGCCGCCTCTCCTACAATGAGCAGTTCTTC
CASSLGLAGGRLSYNEQFF
>TRBD1|-|TRBV11-3|TRBJ2-5
TGTGCCAGCAGCTTAGCGGGGACAGGGAAAGAGACCCAGTACTTC
CASSLAGTGKETQYF
>-|-|TRBV6-5|TRBJ1-4
TGTGCCAGCTGCCGGCCACTATCTAATGAAAAACTGTTTTTT
CASCRPLSNEKLFF
>TRBD1|-|TRBV27|TRBJ1-1
TGTGCCAGCAGTTATCCAGGGGGCACTGAAGCTTTCTTT
CASSYPGGTEAFF
>TRBD2|-|TRBV14|TRBJ2-1
TGTGCCAGCAGCCCCCTATCACTAGCGGGGGGGCCGAGCTCCTACAATGAGCAGTTCTTC
CASSPLSLAGGPSSYNEQFF
>TRBD1|-|TRBV19|TRBJ1-4
TGTGCCAGTAGTAGCACAGGGGCTGCAACTAATGAAAAACTGTTTTTT
CASSSTGAATNEKLFF
>-|few|TRBV11-2|TRBJ1-3
TGTGCCAGCAGCGCAGGGGCCGCTGGAAACACCATATATTTT
CASSAGAAGNTIYF
>-|-|TRBV3-1/TRBV3-2|TRBJ1-5
TGTGCCAGCAGCCAAGGCACAGGGCCCAATCAGCCCCAGCATTTT
CASSQGTGPNQPQHF
>-|-|TRBV7-8|TRBJ2-2
TGTGCCAGCAGCCCCCGGACAAACACCGGGGAGCTGTTTTTT
CASSPRTNTGELFF
>-|-|TRBV5-8|TRBJ2-1
TGTGCCAGCCGGAGGAGGGACAGTCGATTCAATGAGCAGTTCTTC
CASRRRDSRFNEQFF
>TRBD1|-|TRBV9|TRBJ1-1
TGTGCCAGCACCCGGACAGGGGGGGTTCTGACTGAAGCTTTCTTT
CASTRTGGVLTEAFF
>TRBD1|-|TRBV6-5|TRBJ1-2
TGTGCCAGCAGTTACCGACAGGGAACCTATGGCTACACCTTC
CASSYRQGTYGYTF
>-|-|TRBV19|TRBJ1-1
TGTGCCAGTCGACCCGGTGGGAGGGGGAACACTGAAGCTTTCTTT
CASRPGGRGNTEAFF
>TRBD1|few|TRBV3-1/TRBV3-2|TRBJ1-4
TGTGCCAGCAGTGCTGGGGCCCGGGACAGGGGACGGAGAAAACTGTTTTTT
CASSAGARDRGRRKLFF
>TRBD1|once|TRBV5-1|TRBJ1-1
TGCGCCAGCAGCACCCGGACAGGGGTGAACACTGAAGCTTTCTTT
CASSTRTGVNTEAFF
>TRBD2|-|TRBV7-2|TRBJ2-3
TGTGCCAGCAGCTTAGTCGGGGGGGCGGGCACAGATACGCAGTATTTT
CASSLVGGAGTDTQYF
>-|-|TRBV29-1|TRBJ2-5
TGCAGCGTTGGTCAGCTAGAAGAGACCCAGTACTTC
CSVGQLEETQYF
>-|once|TRBV12-3/TRBV12-4|TRBJ1-2
TGTGCCAGCAGTTATTTAAGGCAGGGACTAACGTTC
CASSYLRQGLTF
>TRBD1|few|TRBV5-4|TRBJ2-1
TGTGCCAGCAGCTGGGGACAGGGTATCAACAATGAGCAGTTCTTC
CASSWGQGINNEQFF
>-|-|TRBV9|TRBJ1-1
TGTGCCAGCAGGGATCTTATGGGGGGAGGTGGCACTGAAGCTTTCTTT
CASRDLMGGGGTEAFF
>TRBD2|-|TRBV7-3|TRBJ2-5
TGTGCCAGCAGCCTCGGGACTAGTAGCAAAGAGACCCAGTACTTC
CASSLGTSSKETQYF
>TRBD2|-|TRBV7-9|TRBJ2-5
TGTGCCAGCAGTTGGGGGGAGGGGATCCAAGAGACCCAGTACTTC
CASSWGEGIQETQYF
>-|-|TRBV7-2|TRBJ1-2
TGTGCCAGCAGCTTAGGACAGTTGAACTATGGCTACACCTTC
CASSLGQLNYGYTF
>-|-|TRBV5-6|TRBJ2-2
TGTGCCAGTGCTAGGAGCACCGGGGAGCTGTTTTTT
CASARSTGELFF